Listed below are T cell receptor beta chains from one sample, sequenced in a study of blood T cell repertoires in COVID-19. The repertoire was sequenced with immunoSEQ multiplex PCR; TCRdb's copy has only in-frame clones and lacks some. The sample carries some 130,000 clones, around nine tenths recorded once. Sequencing was carried out using peripheral blood. These receptors were collected from a man aged 50 to 60 with active COVID-19. CDR3s include the opening cysteine and the closing phenylalanine or tryptophan. The order of the fields is V gene, D gene, J gene, clone size, CDR3 protein, CDR3 DNA. D genes are given only for firm matches. Size tells how often a clone was seen (once, few, many) or the class of an expanded clone, and some rows leave it out.

>TRBV15|TRBD2|TRBJ2-3|-
CATSRDSGGTDTQYF
TGTGCCACCAGCAGAGACAGCGGGGGCACAGATACGCAGTATTTT
>TRBV2|TRBD1|TRBJ2-7|-
CASSGGTGGALLSEQYF
TGTGCCAGCAGTGGGGGGACAGGGGGTGCCCTTTTATCCGAGCAGTACTTC
>TRBV6-5|-|TRBJ1-1|once
CASSPQWFGNTEAFF
TGTGCCAGCAGTCCTCAGTGGTTTGGCAACACTGAAGCTTTCTTT
>TRBV30|-|TRBJ2-5|once
CAWSRGAETQYF
TGTGCCTGGAGCCGCGGCGCGGAGACCCAGTACTTC
>TRBV7-2|TRBD1|TRBJ1-1|-
CASSLSRDRGAFF
TGTGCCAGCAGCTTATCACGGGACAGGGGCGCTTTCTTT
>TRBV6-1|-|TRBJ1-4|few
CASSDLEGRGSEKLFF
TGTGCCAGCAGTGATTTAGAGGGCAGGGGTAGTGAAAAACTGTTTTTT
>TRBV19|TRBD1|TRBJ1-5|-
CASTPDRGFNQPQHF
TGTGCCAGTACTCCGGACAGGGGATTCAATCAGCCCCAGCATTTT
>TRBV12-5|TRBD1|TRBJ2-2|-
CASGLVLGTGANTGELFF
TGTGCTAGTGGTTTGGTACTGGGGACAGGGGCGAACACCGGGGAGCTGTTTTTT
>TRBV5-1|-|TRBJ2-7|-
CASSLGTGLASYEQYF
TGCGCCAGCAGCTTGGGTACCGGACTGGCCTCCTACGAGCAGTACTTC
>TRBV1|-|TRBJ1-6|-
CTSSQDHQGGRNSPLHF
TGCACCAGCAGCCAAGATCACCAGGGGGGTAGGAATTCACCCCTCCACTTT
>TRBV9|-|TRBJ1-4|-
CASSPTGGGGHHWEKLFF
TGTGCCAGCAGCCCGACCGGGGGGGGCGGACACCATTGGGAAAAACTGTTTTTT
>TRBV5-6|-|TRBJ1-2|-
CASSLPGEGYGYTF
TGTGCCAGCAGCTTGCCAGGGGAGGGCTATGGCTACACCTTC
>TRBV11-2|TRBD1|TRBJ2-1|-
CASSLDLTGGINEQFF
TGTGCCAGCAGCTTAGATTTGACAGGGGGCATCAATGAGCAGTTCTTC
>TRBV30|-|TRBJ2-5|-
CAWSTGVAETQYF
TGTGCCTGGAGTACGGGAGTTGCGGAGACCCAGTACTTC
>TRBV5-6|TRBD2|TRBJ2-1|-
CASSLPGTSSRDEQFF
TGTGCCAGCAGCTTACCGGGGACTAGCTCCCGCGATGAGCAGTTCTTC
>TRBV5-6|-|TRBJ2-5|-
CASSLYIQETQYF
TGTGCCAGCAGCTTGTATATACAAGAGACCCAGTACTTC
>TRBV10-3|-|TRBJ1-2|-
CATQSAGLNYGYTF
TGTGCCACCCAATCGGCAGGCCTCAACTATGGCTACACCTTC
>TRBV6-4|-|TRBJ1-6|-
CASSQTPGANSPLHF
TGTGCCAGCAGTCAAACACCAGGGGCTAATTCACCCCTCCACTTT
>TRBV6-6|-|TRBJ2-2|-
CASSYRFDLETGELFF
TGTGCCAGCAGTTACAGATTTGATTTAGAAACCGGGGAGCTGTTTTTT
>TRBV5-1|TRBD1|TRBJ1-4|-
CASSWGQGATNEKLFF
TGCGCCAGCAGCTGGGGACAGGGGGCCACTAATGAAAAACTGTTTTTT
>TRBV12-3/TRBV12-4|-|TRBJ1-5|-
CASSFLSQPQHF
TGTGCCAGCAGTTTTTTGAGTCAGCCCCAGCATTTT
>TRBV20-1|-|TRBJ2-1|-
CSASVQRYNEQFF
TGCAGTGCTAGTGTCCAGCGGTACAATGAGCAGTTCTTC
>TRBV2|TRBD2|TRBJ2-3|once
CASNGLAGGRRTDTQYF
TGTGCCAGCAACGGACTAGCGGGGGGGCGACGCACAGATACGCAGTATTTT
>TRBV24-1|TRBD1|TRBJ1-2|-
CATSDSSGTGSHGYTF
TGTGCCACCAGTGACTCCTCGGGGACAGGCTCACATGGCTACACCTTC
>TRBV14|-|TRBJ1-1|-
CASSQVWEWGGTEAFF
TGTGCCAGCAGCCAAGTGTGGGAGTGGGGGGGCACTGAAGCTTTCTTT
>TRBV11-2|TRBD2|TRBJ2-2|once
CASSLEGTSGSGELFF
TGTGCCAGCAGCTTAGAAGGGACTAGCGGGAGCGGGGAGCTGTTTTTT
>TRBV2|-|TRBJ1-5|-
CASRTQGLQNQPQHF
TGTGCCAGCAGAACTCAGGGGCTTCAGAATCAGCCCCAGCATTTT
>TRBV7-9|-|TRBJ1-6|-
CASSGSRRPGDSPLHF
TGTGCCAGCAGCGGCTCCCGCAGGCCAGGGGATTCACCCCTCCACTTT
>TRBV3-1/TRBV3-2|TRBD2|TRBJ2-1|-
CASSPAGGLYNEQFF
TGTGCCAGCAGCCCAGCGGGAGGGCTCTACAATGAGCAGTTCTTC
>TRBV4-2|TRBD2|TRBJ2-3|-
CASSQPGTSGSVKDTQYF
TGTGCCAGCAGCCAACCTGGGACTAGCGGGAGCGTAAAAGATACGCAGTATTTT
>TRBV28|-|TRBJ2-7|once
CASRETGYEQYF
TGTGCCAGCAGGGAAACAGGCTACGAGCAGTACTTC
>TRBV5-1|TRBD2|TRBJ2-1|-
CASRRTSGGGNEQFF
TGCGCCAGCAGGCGGACTAGCGGGGGAGGGAATGAGCAGTTCTTC
>TRBV5-1|TRBD1|TRBJ1-3|-
CASRGRTGGTDTIYF
TGCGCCAGCAGGGGCCGGACAGGGGGGACGGACACCATATATTTT
>TRBV5-1|TRBD2|TRBJ2-5|-
CASSLMTSGSGETQYF
TGCGCCAGCAGCCTTATGACTAGCGGGAGTGGAGAGACCCAGTACTTC
>TRBV5-4|-|TRBJ2-5|-
CASSLGRERQETQYF
TGTGCCAGCAGCTTGGGAAGGGAGCGCCAAGAGACCCAGTACTTC
>TRBV5-6|TRBD2|TRBJ2-5|-
CASSLTSGKETQYF
TGTGCCAGCAGCTTGACTAGCGGAAAAGAGACCCAGTACTTC
>TRBV6-5|TRBD1|TRBJ2-5|-
CASRGGGETQYF
TGTGCCAGCAGAGGGGGCGGAGAGACCCAGTACTTC
>TRBV5-1|TRBD2|TRBJ2-5|-
CASSWGSGGPQETQYF
TGCGCCAGCAGCTGGGGTAGCGGGGGTCCACAAGAGACCCAGTACTTC
>TRBV6-4|-|TRBJ1-2|-
CASRDRDSPFAGYTF
TGTGCCAGCAGAGACAGAGACTCCCCCTTCGCGGGCTACACCTTC
>TRBV11-2|-|TRBJ1-6|-
CASSLMRGSSPLHF
TGTGCCAGCAGCTTGATGCGGGGTAGTTCACCCCTCCACTTT
>TRBV12-3/TRBV12-4|-|TRBJ1-2|-
CASSSGYYGYTF
TGTGCCAGCAGTTCAGGGTACTATGGCTACACCTTC
>TRBV13|TRBD1|TRBJ1-6|-
CASSRDRGRSPLHF
TGTGCCAGCAGCCGTGACAGGGGTAGGTCACCCCTCCACTTT
>TRBV5-1|TRBD1|TRBJ2-2|-
CASSLGQGAAGELFF
TGCGCCAGCAGCTTAGGACAGGGGGCCGCCGGGGAGCTGTTTTTT
>TRBV19|-|TRBJ1-5|-
CASSIAPRRFQPQHF
TGTGCCAGTAGTATAGCACCAAGGAGGTTTCAGCCCCAGCATTTT
>TRBV30|TRBD2|TRBJ2-5|-
CAWSVSGGRETQYF
TGTGCCTGGAGTGTATCGGGAGGGAGGGAGACCCAGTACTTC
>TRBV14|-|TRBJ2-2|-
CASSQLVAVNTGELFF
TGTGCCAGCAGCCAACTTGTGGCGGTGAACACCGGGGAGCTGTTTTTT
>TRBV19|-|TRBJ2-3|-
CASRERAGAEDTQYF
TGTGCCAGTCGCGAAAGGGCGGGGGCTGAAGATACGCAGTATTTT
>TRBV12-3/TRBV12-4|-|TRBJ1-1|-
CASSLIGVEAFF
TGTGCCAGCAGTTTAATCGGGGTTGAAGCTTTCTTT
>TRBV9|-|TRBJ1-6|-
CASSVDGQMNSPLHF
TGTGCCAGCAGCGTAGACGGACAGATGAATTCACCCCTCCACTTT
>TRBV5-1|-|TRBJ2-5|-
CASSPLASEETQYF
TGCGCCAGCAGCCCGCTAGCGTCAGAGGAGACCCAGTACTTC
>TRBV19|-|TRBJ1-6|-
CASRAEVWLNSPLHF
TGTGCCAGTAGGGCCGAGGTGTGGCTCAATTCACCCCTCCACTTT
>TRBV30|-|TRBJ1-2|-
CAWSVNGASGYTF
TGTGCCTGGAGTGTAAACGGTGCTAGTGGCTACACCTTC
>TRBV24-1|TRBD2|TRBJ2-5|-
CATSDPGLAGAETQYF
TGTGCCACCAGTGACCCTGGACTAGCGGGAGCCGAGACCCAGTACTTC
>TRBV5-1|-|TRBJ2-1|-
CASSLAAGSPDEQFF
TGCGCCAGCAGCTTGGCTGCCGGGAGCCCCGATGAGCAGTTCTTC
>TRBV2|-|TRBJ2-2|-
CASSEEGSGNTGELFF
TGTGCCAGCAGTGAAGAGGGTAGCGGAAACACCGGGGAGCTGTTTTTT
>TRBV5-1|TRBD1|TRBJ2-1|-
CASSLGTDYNEQFF
TGCGCCAGCAGCCTAGGGACAGATTACAATGAGCAGTTCTTC
>TRBV28|-|TRBJ2-2|-
CASSGVVVRENTGELFF
TGTGCCAGCAGTGGTGTTGTGGTCAGGGAGAACACCGGGGAGCTGTTTTTT
>TRBV5-6|-|TRBJ2-3|-
CASSFVSSGTQYF
TGTGCCAGCAGCTTTGTTTCGTCGGGTACGCAGTATTTT
>TRBV14|-|TRBJ2-4|-
CASSQGFPGIQYF
TGTGCCAGCAGCCAAGGTTTTCCAGGGATTCAGTACTTC